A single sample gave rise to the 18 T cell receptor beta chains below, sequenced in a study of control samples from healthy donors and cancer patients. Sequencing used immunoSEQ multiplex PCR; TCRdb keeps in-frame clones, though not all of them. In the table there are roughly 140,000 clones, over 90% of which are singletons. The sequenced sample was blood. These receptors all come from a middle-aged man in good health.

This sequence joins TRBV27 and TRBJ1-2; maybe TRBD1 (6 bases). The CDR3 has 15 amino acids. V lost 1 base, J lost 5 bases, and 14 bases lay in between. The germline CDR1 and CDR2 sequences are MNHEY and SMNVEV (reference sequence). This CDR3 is CASSLFAGQLYGYTF. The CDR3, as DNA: TGTGCCAGCAGTTTATTCGCTGGACAGCTTTATGGCTACACCTTC.

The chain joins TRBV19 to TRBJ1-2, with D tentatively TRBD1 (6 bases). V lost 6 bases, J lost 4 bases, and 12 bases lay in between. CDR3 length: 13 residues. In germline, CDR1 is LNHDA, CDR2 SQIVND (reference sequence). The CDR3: CASRRTVLYGYTF. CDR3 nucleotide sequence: TGTGCCAGTAGAAGGACAGTTCTCTATGGCTACACCTTC.

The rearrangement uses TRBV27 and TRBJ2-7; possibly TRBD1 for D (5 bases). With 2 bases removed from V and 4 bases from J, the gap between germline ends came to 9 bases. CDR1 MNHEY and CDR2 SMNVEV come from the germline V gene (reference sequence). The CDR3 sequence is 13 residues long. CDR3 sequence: CASSLVGAYEQYF. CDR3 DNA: TGTGCCAGCAGTTTAGTAGGGGCTTACGAGCAGTACTTC.

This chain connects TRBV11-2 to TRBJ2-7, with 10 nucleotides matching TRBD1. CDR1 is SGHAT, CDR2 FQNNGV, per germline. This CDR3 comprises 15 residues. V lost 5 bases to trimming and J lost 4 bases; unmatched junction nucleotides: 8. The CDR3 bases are TGTGCCAGCAGCCGCGGGACAGGGGTGTTTTACGAGCAGTACTTC. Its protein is CASSRGTGVFYEQYF.

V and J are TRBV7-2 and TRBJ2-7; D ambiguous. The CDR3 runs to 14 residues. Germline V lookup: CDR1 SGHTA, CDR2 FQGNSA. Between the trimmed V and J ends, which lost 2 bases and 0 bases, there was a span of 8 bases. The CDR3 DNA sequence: TGTGCCAGCAGCTTAAGGCACAACTCCTACGAGCAGTACTTC. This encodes CASSLRHNSYEQYF. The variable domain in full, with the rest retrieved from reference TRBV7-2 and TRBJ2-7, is GAGVSQSPSNKVTEKGKDVELRCDPISGHTALYWYRQSLGQGLEFLIYFQGNSAPDKSGLPSDRFSAERTGGSVSTLTIQRTQQEDSAVYLCASSLRHNSYEQYFGPGTRLTVT.

As DNA, the CDR3 is TGTGCCAGCAGCTTGGATGTCGGGAGTCCGGGAAACACCATATATTTT. Translated, it gives CASSLDVGSPGNTIYF. The V and J genes are TRBV5-4 and TRBJ1-3; no firm D call. Trimming cost V 0 bases and J 4 bases, with 14 bases left between them. CDR1 and CDR2 (germline): SGHNT, YYREEE (reference sequence). The CDR3 consists of 16 residues. Filled out from reference TRBV5-4 and TRBJ1-3, the complete variable domain reads ETGVTQSPTHLIKTRGQQVTLRCSSQSGHNTVSWYQQALGQGPQFIFQYYREEENGRGNFPPRFSGLQFPNYSSELNVNALELDDSALYLCASSLDVGSPGNTIYFGEGSWLTVV.

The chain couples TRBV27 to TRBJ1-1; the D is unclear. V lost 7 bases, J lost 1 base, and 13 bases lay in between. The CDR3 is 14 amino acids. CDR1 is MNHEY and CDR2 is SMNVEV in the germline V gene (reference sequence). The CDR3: CASTSGLTNTEAFF. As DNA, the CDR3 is TGTGCCAGCACCTCCGGACTGACGAACACTGAAGCTTTCTTT.

CDR3 in DNA: TGTGCCAGCAGATTCAGGGGCACGATCTCTGGAAACACCATATATTTT. As protein: CASRFRGTISGNTIYF. V and J are TRBV28 and TRBJ1-3, with D perhaps TRBD1 (6 bases). Germline-derived CDR1 and CDR2 are MDHEN and SYDVKM. V was clipped by 6 bases and J by 0 bases, with 15 bases between them. The CDR3 is made up of 16 amino acids. Full variable domain (rest looked up from reference TRBV28 and TRBJ1-3): DVKVTQSSRYLVKRTGEKVFLECVQDMDHENMFWYRQDPGLGLRLIYFSYDVKMKEKGDIPEGYSVSREKKERFSLILESASTNQTSMYLCASRFRGTISGNTIYFGEGSWLTVV.

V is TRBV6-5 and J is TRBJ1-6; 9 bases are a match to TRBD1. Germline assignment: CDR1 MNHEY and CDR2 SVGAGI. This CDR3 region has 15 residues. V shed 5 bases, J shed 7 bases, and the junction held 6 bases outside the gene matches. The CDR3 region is CASSRGQGGNSPLHF. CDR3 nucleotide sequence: TGTGCCAGCAGTAGGGGACAGGGCGGAAATTCACCCCTCCACTTT.

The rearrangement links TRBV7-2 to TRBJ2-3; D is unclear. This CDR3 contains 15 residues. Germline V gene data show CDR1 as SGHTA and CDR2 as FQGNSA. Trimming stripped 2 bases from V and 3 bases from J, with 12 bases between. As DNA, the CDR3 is TGTGCCAGCAGCTTATCGTCCAAACAGACAGATACGCAGTATTTT. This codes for CASSLSSKQTDTQYF.

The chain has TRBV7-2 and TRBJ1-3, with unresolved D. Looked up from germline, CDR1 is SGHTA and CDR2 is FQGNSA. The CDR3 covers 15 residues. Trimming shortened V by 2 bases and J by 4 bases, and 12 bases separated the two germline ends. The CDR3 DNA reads TGTGCCAGCAGCTTATTGTCGGGGTTAGGAAACACCATATATTTT. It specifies CASSLLSGLGNTIYF. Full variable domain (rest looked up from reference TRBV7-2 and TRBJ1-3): GAGVSQSPSNKVTEKGKDVELRCDPISGHTALYWYRQSLGQGLEFLIYFQGNSAPDKSGLPSDRFSAERTGGSVSTLTIQRTQQEDSAVYLCASSLLSGLGNTIYFGEGSWLTVV.

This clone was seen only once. The CDR3 DNA sequence: TGTGCCAGCAGTCCGGGACAGGGGGTAGAGGCCTCCTACAATGAGCAGTTCTTC. This sequence encodes CASSPGQGVEASYNEQFF. The rearrangement uses TRBV27 and TRBJ2-1; TRBD1 agrees at 11 bases. Germline trimming cut 5 bases from V and 0 bases from J; bases unmatched to any gene: 9. Germline CDR1 reads MNHEY; CDR2 reads SMNVEV (reference sequence). The CDR3 is 18 residues long.

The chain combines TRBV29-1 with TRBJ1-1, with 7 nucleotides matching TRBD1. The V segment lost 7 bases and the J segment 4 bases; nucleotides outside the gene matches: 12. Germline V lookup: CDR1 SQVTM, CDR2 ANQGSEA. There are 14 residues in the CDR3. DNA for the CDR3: TGCAGCGCCGCAAAGACAGGGAGGAGCACTGAAGCTTTCTTT. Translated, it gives CSAAKTGRSTEAFF. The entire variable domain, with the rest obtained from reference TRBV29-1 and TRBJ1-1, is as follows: SAVISQKPSRDICQRGTSLTIQCQVDSQVTMMFWYRQQPGQSLTLIATANQGSEATYESGFVIDKFPISRPNLTFSTLTVSNMSPEDSSIYLCSAAKTGRSTEAFFGQGTRLTVV.

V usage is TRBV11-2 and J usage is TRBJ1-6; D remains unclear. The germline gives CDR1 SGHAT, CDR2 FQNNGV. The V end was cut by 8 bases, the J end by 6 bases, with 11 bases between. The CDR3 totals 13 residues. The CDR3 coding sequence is TGTGCCAGCCGGGGAGTGGGTAATTCACCCCTCCACTTT. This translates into CASRGVGNSPLHF. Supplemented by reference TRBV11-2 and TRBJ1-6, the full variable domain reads EAGVAQSPRYKIIEKRQSVAFWCNPISGHATLYWYQQILGQGPKLLIQFQNNGVVDDSQLPKDRFSAERLKGVDSTLKIQPAKLEDSAVYLCASRGVGNSPLHFGNGTRLTVT.

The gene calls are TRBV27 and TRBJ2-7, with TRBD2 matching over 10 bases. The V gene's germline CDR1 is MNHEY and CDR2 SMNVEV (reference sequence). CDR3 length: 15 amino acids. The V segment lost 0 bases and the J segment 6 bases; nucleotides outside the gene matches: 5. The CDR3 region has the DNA TGTGCCAGCAGTTTATCGGCTAGCGGGAGTCTCGAGCAGTACTTC. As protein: CASSLSASGSLEQYF.

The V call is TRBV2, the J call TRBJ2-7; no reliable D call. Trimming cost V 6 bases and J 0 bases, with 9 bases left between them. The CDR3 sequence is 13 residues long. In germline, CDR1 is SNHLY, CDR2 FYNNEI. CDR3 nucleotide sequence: TGTGCCAGCAGCCATGAAGACTCCTACGAGCAGTACTTC. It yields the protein CASSHEDSYEQYF. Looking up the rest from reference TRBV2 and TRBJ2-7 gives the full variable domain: EPEVTQTPSHQVTQMGQEVILRCVPISNHLYFYWYRQILGQKVEFLVSFYNNEISEKSEIFDDQFSVERPDGSNFTLKIRSTKLEDSAMYFCASSHEDSYEQYFGPGTRLTVT.

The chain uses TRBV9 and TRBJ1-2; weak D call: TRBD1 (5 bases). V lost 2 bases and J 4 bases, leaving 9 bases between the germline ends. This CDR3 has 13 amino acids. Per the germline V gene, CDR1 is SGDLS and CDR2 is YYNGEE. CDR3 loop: CASSVEGLYGYTF. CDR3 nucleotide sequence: TGTGCCAGCAGCGTCGAGGGGCTCTATGGCTACACCTTC. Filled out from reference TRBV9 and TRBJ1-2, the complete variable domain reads DSGVTQTPKHLITATGQRVTLRCSPRSGDLSVYWYQQSLDQGLQFLIQYYNGEERAKGNILERFSAQQFPDLHSELNLSSLELGDSALYFCASSVEGLYGYTFGSGTRLTVV.

In nucleotides, the CDR3 is TGTGCCAGCAGCTTAACTGAAGGGACTGGCTACGAGCAGTACTTC. Its protein product is CASSLTEGTGYEQYF. V gene TRBV11-2 combines with J gene TRBJ2-7, with a weak D call TRBD2 (6 bases). Between the trimmed V and J ends, which lost 2 bases and 3 bases, there was a span of 14 bases. Per the germline V gene, CDR1 is SGHAT and CDR2 is FQNNGV. The CDR3 extends over 15 amino acids.